The source of this T cell receptor beta chain is a study of blood T cell repertoires in COVID-19. From germline, CDR1 is MNHEY and CDR2 SVGAGI. This CDR3 contains 14 residues. With 5 bases removed from V and 0 bases from J, the gap between germline ends came to 8 bases. The data were produced by immunoSEQ multiplex PCR, yet TCRdb's version contains in-frame clones alone and is incomplete. This sample has about 81,000 clones, with around 91% found just once. The chain joins TRBV6-5 to TRBJ1-3; D call uncertain. The sequence came from a woman aged 50 to 60 in a cohort sampled during active COVID-19. Source material: peripheral blood. As DNA, the CDR3 is TGTGCCAGCAGTAAGGAGGTCTCTGGAAACACCATATATTTT. This gives the protein CASSKEVSGNTIYF.